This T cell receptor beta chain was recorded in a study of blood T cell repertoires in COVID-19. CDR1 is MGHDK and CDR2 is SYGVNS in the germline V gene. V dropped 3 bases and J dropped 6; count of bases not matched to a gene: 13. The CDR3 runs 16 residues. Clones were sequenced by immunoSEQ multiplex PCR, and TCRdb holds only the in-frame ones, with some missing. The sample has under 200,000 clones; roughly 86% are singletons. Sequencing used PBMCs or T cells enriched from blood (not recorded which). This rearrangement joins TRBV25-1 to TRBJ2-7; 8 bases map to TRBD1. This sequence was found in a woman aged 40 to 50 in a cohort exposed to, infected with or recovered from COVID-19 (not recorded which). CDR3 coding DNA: TGTGCCAGCAGTGACCCGGAACAGGGGGGAGAGGGCGAGCAGTACTTC. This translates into CASSDPEQGGEGEQYF.